One sample yielded the 23 T cell receptor beta chains listed below, sequenced in a study of cytomegalovirus exposure and HLA in healthy donors. PCR primers comprised 60 Vbeta and 13 Jbeta primers. Sequencing used immunoSEQ multiplex PCR; TCRdb keeps in-frame clones, though not all of them. The sample holds about 61,000 clones; 89% are singletons and the top ten take 1.5%. Sequencing input: PBMCs. Receptor source: a man aged 25 to 45 in good health and CMV-seropositive.

The chain recombines TRBV7-9 with TRBJ1-2, with 7 bases identical to TRBD1. V dropped 1 base and J dropped 4; count of bases not matched to a gene: 6. The CDR3 is made up of 15 amino acids. Germline assignment: CDR1 SEHNR and CDR2 FQNEAQ (reference sequence). CDR3 in amino acids: CASSLGGRGIYGYTF. In nucleotides, the CDR3 is TGTGCCAGCAGCTTAGGGGGCAGGGGGATCTATGGCTACACCTTC.

V and J are TRBV2 and TRBJ2-7; tentative D call: TRBD2 (5 bases). The germline V gene has CDR1 SNHLY and CDR2 FYNNEI. This CDR3 is 13 amino acids long. Trimming pared 6 bases from V and 4 bases from J, leaving 13 bases between. This CDR3 is CASRRGWEYEQYF. The CDR3 DNA reads TGTGCCAGCAGGCGCGGGTGGGAATACGAGCAGTACTTC.

The chain joins TRBV6-5 to TRBJ2-7; TRBD1 agrees at 10 bases. This CDR3 contains 16 residues. V dropped 4 bases and J dropped 2; count of bases not matched to a gene: 8. Germline V gene lookup returns CDR1 MNHEY and CDR2 SVGAGI. The CDR3 protein is CASSLPGTGEAYEQYF. The CDR3 DNA is TGTGCCAGCAGTTTACCAGGGACAGGGGAGGCCTACGAGCAGTACTTC.

The chain employs TRBV19 and TRBJ1-6; TRBD1 is a possible D gene (6 bases). Germline V gene sequence: CDR1 LNHDA, CDR2 SQIVND (reference sequence). Trimming took 6 bases from V and 5 from J, leaving 11 bases between them. This CDR3 has 14 amino acids. For the CDR3, the DNA is TGTGCCAGTAGGGGAAGGACAGATAATTCACCCCTCCACTTT. Protein sequence: CASRGRTDNSPLHF.

The chain uses TRBV30 and TRBJ1-2, with D unclear. Germline CDR1 reads GTSNPN; CDR2 reads SVGIG (reference sequence). The CDR3 sequence is 14 residues long. V lost 2 bases, J lost 4 bases, and 14 bases lay in between. CDR3 coding DNA: TGTGCCTGGAGTCCCGAGGGCAGGCGCTATGGCTACACCTTC. Protein product: CAWSPEGRRYGYTF.

The rearrangement joins TRBV19 to TRBJ2-1, with D possibly being TRBD2 (5 bases). The CDR3 extends over 14 amino acids. The germline gives CDR1 LNHDA, CDR2 SQIVND (reference sequence). Trimming took off 3 bases at V and 0 bases at J, with 6 bases between the two ends. CDR3 loop: CASSIGSSYNEQFF. CDR3 in DNA: TGTGCCAGTAGTATTGGGAGCTCCTACAATGAGCAGTTCTTC.

The chain recombines TRBV29-1 with TRBJ2-1; a possible D gene is TRBD1 (6 bases). Germline V CDR1 and CDR2: SQVTM, ANQGSEA. V lost 6 bases and J lost 9, with 15 bases in between. The CDR3 length is 12 residues. CDR3 in DNA: TGCAGCGTAGCTACAGGGTATCGTGAGCAGTTCTTC. Its protein is CSVATGYREQFF.

This clone was seen a few times. CDR3 nucleotides: TGTGCCAGCAGCCCGGGACAGGGAGGGGCCGGGGAGCTGTTTTTT. Its translation: CASSPGQGGAGELFF. V and J are TRBV6-4 and TRBJ2-2, with TRBD1 matching 9 bases. CDR3 length: 15 residues. CDR1 MRHNA and CDR2 SNTAGT come from the germline V gene. Germline trimming cut 6 bases from V and 6 bases from J; bases unmatched to any gene: 8.

The V call is TRBV5-8, the J call TRBJ2-5, with D tentatively TRBD2 (6 bases). Trimming left V 4 bases short and J 5 bases short, with 12 bases between. CDR1 SGHTS and CDR2 YDEGEE come from the germline V gene. The CDR3 contains 13 residues. Here the CDR3 DNA reads TGTGCCAGCAGCACCCGGGACTTCGAGACCCAGTACTTC. This gives the protein CASSTRDFETQYF.

The chain employs TRBV11-3 and TRBJ2-1; 7 bases agree with TRBD2. The CDR3 sequence is 15 residues long. Germline loops: CDR1 SGHNT, CDR2 YENEEA. Unmatched junction bases numbered 7, after V lost 1 base and J lost 7 bases. The CDR3 DNA sequence: TGTGCCAGCAGCTTAGGTGGACTAGATACGAATGAGCAGTTCTTC. Translated: CASSLGGLDTNEQFF.

The gene calls are TRBV7-9 and TRBJ2-3, with 8 bases lining up with TRBD2. V was pared by 0 bases and J by 4 bases, with 0 bases of the junction left unmatched. This CDR3 has 14 amino acids. CDR1 is SEHNR and CDR2 is FQNEAQ in the germline V gene (reference sequence). The CDR3 DNA is TGTGCCAGCAGCTTAGCCGGGAGGGCAGATACGCAGTATTTT. This encodes CASSLAGRADTQYF.

This clone was seen a handful of times. The chain employs TRBV7-2 and TRBJ1-5; 8 bases map to TRBD1. After removal of 0 bases from V and 2 bases from J, the junction contained 9 bases not matched to a gene. Germline V gene lookup returns CDR1 SGHTA and CDR2 FQGNSA. The CDR3 is 18 amino acids. The CDR3 DNA is TGTGCCAGCAGCTTAGCGATTACAGGGGGTGAGGGCAATCAGCCCCAGCATTTT. Encoded protein: CASSLAITGGEGNQPQHF.

This clone has a single count. The V gene is TRBV5-1, the J gene TRBJ2-3; D ambiguous. The CDR3 loop spans 13 amino acids. Per the germline V gene, CDR1 is SGHRS and CDR2 is YFSETQ. Trimming took off 8 bases at V and 0 bases at J, with 10 bases between the two ends. This CDR3 reads CASTHPSTDTQYF. CDR3 nucleotides: TGCGCCAGTACTCATCCTAGCACAGATACGCAGTATTTT.

The chain couples TRBV25-1 to TRBJ2-5; 11 bases map to TRBD1. The germline CDR1 and CDR2 sequences are MGHDK and SYGVNS. The CDR3 is made up of 15 amino acids. V was pared by 5 bases and J by 5 bases, with 7 bases of the junction left unmatched. CDR3 nucleotide sequence: TGTGCCAGCAGTAGAGGACAGGGGGCGCGGGAGACCCAGTACTTC. Translation: CASSRGQGARETQYF.

The genes are TRBV7-9 and TRBJ2-6; perhaps TRBD2 as D (5 bases). This CDR3 comprises 17 residues. V lost 2 bases and J 0 bases, leaving 11 bases between the germline ends. CDR1 and CDR2 from the germline V gene are SEHNR and FQNEAQ (reference sequence). The CDR3 DNA is TGTGCCAGCAGCTTACCCCGTGACTACTCTGGGGCCAACGTCCTGACTTTC. This encodes CASSLPRDYSGANVLTF.

The chain combines TRBV5-1 with TRBJ2-7; no reliable D call. The V and J ends lost 0 bases and 2 bases respectively, with 9 bases between them. Germline V gene data show CDR1 as SGHRS and CDR2 as YFSETQ. This CDR3 has 14 amino acids. CDR3 coding DNA: TGCGCCAGCAGCTTGGAGAGTAGTGCCTACGAGCAGTACTTC. Its protein is CASSLESSAYEQYF.

The table lists this clone with a count of one. The chain is built from TRBV18 and TRBJ1-2, with D hard to call. The V end lost 3 bases, the J end lost 8 bases, and 10 bases lay between the germline ends. Germline V gives CDR1 KGHSH, CDR2 LQKENI. There are 12 residues in the CDR3. CDR3 amino acids: CASSPAGDGYTF. CDR3 nucleotide sequence: TGTGCCAGCTCACCGGCGGGAGACGGCTACACCTTC.

This clone was seen a single time. V usage is TRBV4-1 and J usage is TRBJ2-2; D possibly corresponds to TRBD2 (6 bases). Germline V lookup: CDR1 MGHRA, CDR2 YSYEKL. V dropped 3 bases and J dropped 6 bases, with 17 bases sitting between them. This CDR3 is 16 amino acids long. The CDR3 coding sequence is TGCGCCAGCAGCCAGGAAGGCTCCGGGAGCGCCGGGGAGCTGTTTTTT. Protein product: CASSQEGSGSAGELFF.

The rearrangement uses TRBV7-8 and TRBJ2-5; D call uncertain. V was trimmed by 1 base and J by 1 base, leaving 13 bases between them. This CDR3 spans 16 amino acids. CDR1 and CDR2 (germline): SGHVS, FQNEAQ. The CDR3 loop reads CASSLGAGVLQETQYF. CDR3 coding DNA: TGTGCCAGCAGCTTAGGGGCAGGTGTCCTCCAAGAGACCCAGTACTTC.

Points on this clone: Within the sample, other DNA sequences also encode this same CDR3. The chain is built from TRBV30 and TRBJ2-3; TRBD2 is a possible D gene (7 bases). CDR3 length equals 12 residues. With 5 bases removed from V and 10 bases from J, the gap between germline ends came to 16 bases. The germline V gene encodes CDR1 GTSNPN and CDR2 SVGIG (reference sequence). CDR3 coding DNA: TGTGCCTGGGGGCGGGGGCGGGGGTCGCAGTATTTT. Translation: CAWGRGRGSQYF.

This chain connects TRBV15 to TRBJ2-1; 10 bases map to TRBD2. Germline-derived CDR1 and CDR2 are LNHNV and YYDKDF (reference sequence). V shed 5 bases, J shed 4 bases, and the junction held 11 bases outside the gene matches. This CDR3 region has 17 residues. The CDR3 DNA sequence: TGTGCCACCAGCTTCTCACAAGCGGGAGGGGTTTACAATGAGCAGTTCTTC. This codes for CATSFSQAGGVYNEQFF.

The chain links TRBV7-9 to TRBJ2-7; 10 positions agree with TRBD2. The germline gives CDR1 SEHNR, CDR2 FQNEAQ (reference sequence). The V gene end was trimmed by 2 bases and the J gene end by 6 bases; junction bases not matched to a gene: 10. The CDR3 spans 16 residues. The CDR3 sequence is CASSLSGTSVPGEQYF. DNA for the CDR3: TGTGCCAGCAGCTTATCAGGGACTAGCGTGCCAGGCGAGCAGTACTTC.

The V gene is TRBV7-2, the J gene TRBJ2-7, with 9 bases that match TRBD2. The CDR3 is 15 amino acids. CDR1 is SGHTA, CDR2 FQGNSA, per germline. Germline trimming cut 2 bases from V and 2 bases from J; bases unmatched to any gene: 4. The DNA of the CDR3 is TGTGCCAGCAGCTTAAAAGCGGGAGGTCCCTACGAGCAGTACTTC. Translated, it gives CASSLKAGGPYEQYF.